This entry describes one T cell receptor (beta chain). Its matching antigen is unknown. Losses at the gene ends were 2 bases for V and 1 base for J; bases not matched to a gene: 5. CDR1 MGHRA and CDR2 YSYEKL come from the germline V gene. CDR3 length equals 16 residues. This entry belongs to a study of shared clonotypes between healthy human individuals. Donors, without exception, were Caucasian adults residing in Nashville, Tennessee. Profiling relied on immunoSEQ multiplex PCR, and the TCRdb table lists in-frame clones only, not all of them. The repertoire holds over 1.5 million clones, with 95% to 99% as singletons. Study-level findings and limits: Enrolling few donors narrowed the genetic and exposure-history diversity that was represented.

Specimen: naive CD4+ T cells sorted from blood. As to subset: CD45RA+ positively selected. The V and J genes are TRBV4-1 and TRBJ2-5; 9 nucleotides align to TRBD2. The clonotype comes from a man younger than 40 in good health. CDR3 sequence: CASSQPTSGPQETQYF. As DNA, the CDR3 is TGCGCCAGCAGCCAACCCACTAGCGGGCCCCAAGAGACCCAGTACTTC.